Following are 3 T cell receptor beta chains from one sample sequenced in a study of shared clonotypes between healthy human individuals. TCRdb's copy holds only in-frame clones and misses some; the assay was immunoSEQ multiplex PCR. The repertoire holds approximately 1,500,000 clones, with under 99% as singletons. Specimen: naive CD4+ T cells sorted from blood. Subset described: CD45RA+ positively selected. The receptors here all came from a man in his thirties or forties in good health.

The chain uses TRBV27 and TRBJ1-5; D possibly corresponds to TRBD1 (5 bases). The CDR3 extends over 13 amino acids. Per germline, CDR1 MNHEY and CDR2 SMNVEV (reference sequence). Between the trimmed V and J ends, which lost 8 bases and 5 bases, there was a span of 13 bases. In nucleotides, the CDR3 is TGTGCCAGCGCCCCCCAGGGCTATCAGCCCCAGCATTTT. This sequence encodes CASAPQGYQPQHF.

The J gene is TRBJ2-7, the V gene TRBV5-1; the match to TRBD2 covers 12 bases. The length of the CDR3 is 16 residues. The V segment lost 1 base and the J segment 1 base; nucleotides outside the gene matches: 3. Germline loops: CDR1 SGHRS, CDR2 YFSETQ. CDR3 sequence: CASSLFGTSGSYEQYF. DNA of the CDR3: TGCGCCAGCAGCTTGTTCGGGACTAGCGGGTCCTACGAGCAGTACTTC. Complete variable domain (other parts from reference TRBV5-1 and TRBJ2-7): KAGVTQTPRYLIKTRGQQVTLSCSPISGHRSVSWYQQTPGQGLQFLFEYFSETQRNKGNFPGRFSGRQFSNSRSEMNVSTLELGDSALYLCASSLFGTSGSYEQYFGPGTRLTVT.

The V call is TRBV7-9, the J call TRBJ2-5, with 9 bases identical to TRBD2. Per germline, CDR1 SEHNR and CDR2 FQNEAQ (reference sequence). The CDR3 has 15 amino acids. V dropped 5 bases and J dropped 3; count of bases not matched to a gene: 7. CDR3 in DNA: TGTGCCAGCAGCACGGGACTAGCCTTAAAAGAGACCCAGTACTTC. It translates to CASSTGLALKETQYF.